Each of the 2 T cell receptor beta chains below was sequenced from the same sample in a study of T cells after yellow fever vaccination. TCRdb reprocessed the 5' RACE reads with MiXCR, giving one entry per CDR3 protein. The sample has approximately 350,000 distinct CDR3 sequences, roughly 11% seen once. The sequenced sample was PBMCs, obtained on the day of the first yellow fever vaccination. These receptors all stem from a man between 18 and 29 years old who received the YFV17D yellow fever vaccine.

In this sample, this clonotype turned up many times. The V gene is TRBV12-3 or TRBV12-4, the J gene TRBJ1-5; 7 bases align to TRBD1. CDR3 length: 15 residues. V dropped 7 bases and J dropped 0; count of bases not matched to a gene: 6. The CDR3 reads CASTHRGLSNQPQHF. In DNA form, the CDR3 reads TGTGCCAGCACCCACAGGGGCCTTAGCAATCAGCCCCAGCATTTT.

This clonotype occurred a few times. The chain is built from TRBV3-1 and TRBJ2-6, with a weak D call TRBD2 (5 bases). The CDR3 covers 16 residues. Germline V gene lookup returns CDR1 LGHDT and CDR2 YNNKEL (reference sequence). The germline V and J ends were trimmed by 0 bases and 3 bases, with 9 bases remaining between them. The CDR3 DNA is TGTGCCAGCAGCCAAGATCTCGGGGTTGGGGCCAACGTCCTGACTTTC. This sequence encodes CASSQDLGVGANVLTF.